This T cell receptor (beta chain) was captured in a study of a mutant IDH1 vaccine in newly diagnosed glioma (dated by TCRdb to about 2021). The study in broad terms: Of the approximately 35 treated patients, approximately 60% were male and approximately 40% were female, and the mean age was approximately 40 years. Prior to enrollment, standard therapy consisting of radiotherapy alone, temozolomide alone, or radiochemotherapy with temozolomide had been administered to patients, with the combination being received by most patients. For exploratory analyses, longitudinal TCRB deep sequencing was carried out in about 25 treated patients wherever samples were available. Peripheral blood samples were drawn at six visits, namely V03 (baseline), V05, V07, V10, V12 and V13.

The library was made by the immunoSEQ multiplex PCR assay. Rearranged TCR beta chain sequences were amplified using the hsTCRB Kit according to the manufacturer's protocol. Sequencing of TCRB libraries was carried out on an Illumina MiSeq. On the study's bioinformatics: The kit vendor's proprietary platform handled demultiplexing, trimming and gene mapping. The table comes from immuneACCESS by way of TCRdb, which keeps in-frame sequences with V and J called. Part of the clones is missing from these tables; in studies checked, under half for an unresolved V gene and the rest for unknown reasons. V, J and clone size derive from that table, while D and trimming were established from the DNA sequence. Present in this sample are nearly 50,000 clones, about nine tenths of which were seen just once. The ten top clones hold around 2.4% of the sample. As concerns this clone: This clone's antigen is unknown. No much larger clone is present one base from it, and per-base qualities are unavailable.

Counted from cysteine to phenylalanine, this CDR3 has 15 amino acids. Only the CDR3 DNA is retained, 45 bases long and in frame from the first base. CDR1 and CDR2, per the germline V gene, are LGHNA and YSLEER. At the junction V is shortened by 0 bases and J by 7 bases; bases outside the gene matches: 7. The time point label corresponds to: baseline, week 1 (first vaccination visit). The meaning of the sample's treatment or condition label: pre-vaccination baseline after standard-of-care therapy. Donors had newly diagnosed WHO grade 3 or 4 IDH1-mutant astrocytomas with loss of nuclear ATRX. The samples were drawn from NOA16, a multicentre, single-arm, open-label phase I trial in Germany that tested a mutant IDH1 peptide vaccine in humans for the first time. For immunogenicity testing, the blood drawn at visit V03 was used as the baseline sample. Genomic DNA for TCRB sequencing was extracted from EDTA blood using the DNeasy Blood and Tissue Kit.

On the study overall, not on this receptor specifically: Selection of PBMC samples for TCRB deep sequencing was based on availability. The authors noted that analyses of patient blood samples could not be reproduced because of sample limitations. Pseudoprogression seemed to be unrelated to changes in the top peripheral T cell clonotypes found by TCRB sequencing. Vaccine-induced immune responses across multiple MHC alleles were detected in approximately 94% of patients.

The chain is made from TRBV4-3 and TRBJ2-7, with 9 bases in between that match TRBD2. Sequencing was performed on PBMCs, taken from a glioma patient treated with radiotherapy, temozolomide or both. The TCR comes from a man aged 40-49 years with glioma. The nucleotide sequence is TGCGCCAGCAGCCAAGATTTTCGAGCGGGAGGAGAGCAGTACTTC. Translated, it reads CASSQDFRAGGEQYF.